A selection of T cell receptor beta chains follows, all from one sample in a study of blood T cell repertoires in COVID-19. Only in-frame clones appear in the TCRdb table, and some are missing; sequencing was by immunoSEQ multiplex PCR. The data show 100,000 to 120,000 clones, with about 85% seen just once and around an eighth held by the top ten. Sequenced: peripheral blood. Every receptor here comes from a human donor in a cohort sampled during active COVID-19. Each CDR3 is given with its conserved first and last residue. Each record gives: D gene, V gene, clone size, J gene, CDR3 DNA, CDR3 protein. A D gene is named only where the DNA matches it firmly. Expanded clones are given a class, and other clones once, few, many or no size at all.

d_gene: TRBD1; v_gene: TRBV14; abundance: .; j_gene: TRBJ2-3; CDR3nt: TGTGCCAGCAGCCAAGGGGGGAACAGGGGGCCCACAGATACGCAGTATTTT; CDR3aa: CASSQGGNRGPTDTQYF
d_gene: .; v_gene: TRBV14; abundance: .; j_gene: TRBJ1-1; CDR3nt: TGTGCCAGCAGCCAGCAGGGAGGGAACACTGAAGCTTTCTTT; CDR3aa: CASSQQGGNTEAFF
d_gene: TRBD1; v_gene: TRBV23-1; abundance: .; j_gene: TRBJ1-1; CDR3nt: TGCGCCTCCTCCAGGGGGGCAGTTGAAGCTTTCTTT; CDR3aa: CASSRGAVEAFF
d_gene: .; v_gene: TRBV5-6; abundance: .; j_gene: TRBJ1-5; CDR3nt: TGTGCCAGCAGCACCGGACAGATAAGGGGCAATCAGCCCCAGCATTTT; CDR3aa: CASSTGQIRGNQPQHF
d_gene: TRBD2; v_gene: TRBV11-2; abundance: .; j_gene: TRBJ2-1; CDR3nt: TGTGCCAGCAGCGCACGGGGGGGTGTCTACAATGAGCAGTTCTTC; CDR3aa: CASSARGGVYNEQFF
d_gene: .; v_gene: TRBV4-2; abundance: .; j_gene: TRBJ1-5; CDR3nt: TGTGCCAGCAGCCAAGATATGGGGGCTCCGGCGCCCCAGCATTTT; CDR3aa: CASSQDMGAPAPQHF
d_gene: .; v_gene: TRBV7-9; abundance: .; j_gene: TRBJ2-6; CDR3nt: TGTGCCAGCAGCTGGGCTTCTGGGGCCAACGTCCTGACTTTC; CDR3aa: CASSWASGANVLTF
d_gene: .; v_gene: TRBV7-2; abundance: .; j_gene: TRBJ1-2; CDR3nt: TGTGCCAGCAGCTTAGAGCCAGGGCCATCTAACTATGGCTACACCTTC; CDR3aa: CASSLEPGPSNYGYTF
d_gene: .; v_gene: TRBV19; abundance: .; j_gene: TRBJ1-6; CDR3nt: TGTGCCAGTAGTACACTCCCGAAACTAGGAAGCTCCTATAATTCACCCCTCCACTTT; CDR3aa: CASSTLPKLGSSYNSPLHF
d_gene: TRBD1; v_gene: TRBV24-1; abundance: .; j_gene: TRBJ2-7; CDR3nt: TGTGCCACCAGTGGCCAAATGAGGACAGGCCCCTTCAGCTACGAGCAGTACTTC; CDR3aa: CATSGQMRTGPFSYEQYF
d_gene: .; v_gene: TRBV19; abundance: .; j_gene: TRBJ1-2; CDR3nt: TGTGCCAGTAGTATTGACCAGGGGCGTCATGGCTACACCTTC; CDR3aa: CASSIDQGRHGYTF
d_gene: .; v_gene: TRBV7-6; abundance: .; j_gene: TRBJ1-2; CDR3nt: TGTGCCAGCAGCGCTTACAGGGCTCTAAACTATGGCTACACCTTC; CDR3aa: CASSAYRALNYGYTF
d_gene: .; v_gene: TRBV18; abundance: .; j_gene: TRBJ2-1; CDR3nt: TGTGCCAGCTCATCCGACAGGTCGGATGAGCAGTTCTTC; CDR3aa: CASSSDRSDEQFF
d_gene: TRBD1; v_gene: TRBV6-6; abundance: .; j_gene: TRBJ2-7; CDR3nt: TGTGCCAGCAGTCCTTCAGGGGGCTACGAGCAGTACTTC; CDR3aa: CASSPSGGYEQYF
d_gene: TRBD1; v_gene: TRBV6-5; abundance: once; j_gene: TRBJ1-5; CDR3nt: TGTGCCAGCAGTACCGGGACAGGGAGGGATCAGCCCCAGCATTTT; CDR3aa: CASSTGTGRDQPQHF
d_gene: .; v_gene: TRBV5-8; abundance: .; j_gene: TRBJ1-5; CDR3nt: TGTGCCAGCAGACTTGGGGACACGTCCAATCAGCCCCAGCATTTT; CDR3aa: CASRLGDTSNQPQHF
d_gene: .; v_gene: TRBV11-1; abundance: .; j_gene: TRBJ2-3; CDR3nt: TGTGCCAGCAGCTTCCACAGTAACACAGATACGCAGTATTTT; CDR3aa: CASSFHSNTDTQYF
d_gene: .; v_gene: TRBV6-6; abundance: .; j_gene: TRBJ1-2; CDR3nt: TGTGCCAGCAGTAGACAGGTCCCGAACTATGGCTACACCTTC; CDR3aa: CASSRQVPNYGYTF
d_gene: TRBD1; v_gene: TRBV28; abundance: .; j_gene: TRBJ2-1; CDR3nt: TGTGCCAGCAGACCAGGGGGTTCCTACAATGAGCAGTTCTTC; CDR3aa: CASRPGGSYNEQFF
d_gene: .; v_gene: TRBV7-2; abundance: .; j_gene: TRBJ2-1; CDR3nt: TGTGCCAGCAGCTTAGATAGCTCCTCCTACAATGAGCAGTTCTTC; CDR3aa: CASSLDSSSYNEQFF
d_gene: .; v_gene: TRBV5-5; abundance: once; j_gene: TRBJ1-6; CDR3nt: TGTGCCAGCAGGTGGGAGAATTCACCCCTCCACTTT; CDR3aa: CASRWENSPLHF
d_gene: .; v_gene: TRBV6-6; abundance: .; j_gene: TRBJ2-5; CDR3nt: TGTGCCAGCAGTGCCGAATCAGACAGGCCGGAGACCCAGTACTTC; CDR3aa: CASSAESDRPETQYF
d_gene: .; v_gene: TRBV11-2; abundance: .; j_gene: TRBJ1-5; CDR3nt: TGTGCCAGCAGCTTAGACCGGGGTGGGAATAGCAATCAGCCCCAGCATTTT; CDR3aa: CASSLDRGGNSNQPQHF
d_gene: .; v_gene: TRBV4-3; abundance: .; j_gene: TRBJ1-1; CDR3nt: TGCGCCAGCAGCCCCGGGTGGATCTCTACGAACACTGAAGCTTTCTTT; CDR3aa: CASSPGWISTNTEAFF
d_gene: .; v_gene: TRBV5-6; abundance: once; j_gene: TRBJ1-2; CDR3nt: TGTGCCAGCAGCTTGAGAGGCTATGGCTACACCTTC; CDR3aa: CASSLRGYGYTF
d_gene: TRBD1; v_gene: TRBV18; abundance: .; j_gene: TRBJ1-5; CDR3nt: TGTGCCAGCCGCGGAGGACAGGGGGCGCAGACCCAGCATTTT; CDR3aa: CASRGGQGAQTQHF
d_gene: .; v_gene: TRBV6-5; abundance: .; j_gene: TRBJ1-1; CDR3nt: TGTGCCAGCATCTTTTTCACTGAAGCTTTCTTT; CDR3aa: CASIFFTEAFF
d_gene: TRBD1; v_gene: TRBV11-2; abundance: .; j_gene: TRBJ2-7; CDR3nt: TGTGCCAGCAGCTTAGGGGCAGGGGGCGGCGAGCAGTACTTC; CDR3aa: CASSLGAGGGEQYF
d_gene: .; v_gene: TRBV29-1; abundance: .; j_gene: TRBJ2-3; CDR3nt: TGCAGCGTTGCAGGGGAGCCTAGCACAGATACGCAGTATTTT; CDR3aa: CSVAGEPSTDTQYF
d_gene: TRBD1; v_gene: TRBV3-1/TRBV3-2; abundance: .; j_gene: TRBJ1-6; CDR3nt: TGTGCCAGCAGCCTGGGTGAGGGGACAGGGTACAGATCACCCCTCCACTTT; CDR3aa: CASSLGEGTGYRSPLHF
d_gene: TRBD1; v_gene: TRBV5-1; abundance: once; j_gene: TRBJ1-2; CDR3nt: TGCGCCAGCGGGACAGGGGTCTATGGCTACACCTTC; CDR3aa: CASGTGVYGYTF
d_gene: TRBD1; v_gene: TRBV6-4; abundance: .; j_gene: TRBJ1-2; CDR3nt: TGTGCCAGCAGGGATGGCAGGGGGCTAGGTGGCTACACCTTC; CDR3aa: CASRDGRGLGGYTF
d_gene: TRBD1; v_gene: TRBV7-9; abundance: few; j_gene: TRBJ1-1; CDR3nt: TGTGCCAGCAGGCTTATAGGGACAGGGAACACTGAAGCTTTCTTT; CDR3aa: CASRLIGTGNTEAFF
d_gene: .; v_gene: TRBV5-1; abundance: .; j_gene: TRBJ2-4; CDR3nt: TGCGCCAGCAGACGGACAGTCTCTACAAACATTCAGTACTTC; CDR3aa: CASRRTVSTNIQYF
d_gene: .; v_gene: TRBV27; abundance: .; j_gene: TRBJ2-2; CDR3nt: TGTGCCAGCAGTTTATTCCTCTCAGGGTCCGGGGAGCTGTTTTTT; CDR3aa: CASSLFLSGSGELFF
d_gene: TRBD1; v_gene: TRBV29-1; abundance: .; j_gene: TRBJ2-4; CDR3nt: TGCAGCGTTGGAGGGGACAGGGTAGCCAAAAACATTCAGTACTTC; CDR3aa: CSVGGDRVAKNIQYF
d_gene: .; v_gene: TRBV21-1; abundance: .; j_gene: TRBJ2-3; CDR3nt: TGTGCCAGCAGCAAAGCCCCGACTAGCGGGGTTTCAGATACGCAGTATTTT; CDR3aa: CASSKAPTSGVSDTQYF
d_gene: .; v_gene: TRBV19; abundance: .; j_gene: TRBJ2-3; CDR3nt: TGTGCCAGTAGTACCACCGGGGACACCTATACGCAGTATTTT; CDR3aa: CASSTTGDTYTQYF
d_gene: .; v_gene: TRBV11-2; abundance: .; j_gene: TRBJ2-5; CDR3nt: TGTGCCAGCAGCTTTGAGCAAGAGACCCAGTACTTC; CDR3aa: CASSFEQETQYF
d_gene: .; v_gene: TRBV5-1; abundance: .; j_gene: TRBJ1-4; CDR3nt: TGCGCCAGCAGCCCGACTAGCGGGGTTGAAAAACTGTTTTTT; CDR3aa: CASSPTSGVEKLFF
d_gene: TRBD2; v_gene: TRBV7-2; abundance: .; j_gene: TRBJ2-1; CDR3nt: TGTGCCAGCAGCATTACTAGCGGGGTTTACAATGAGCAGTTCTTC; CDR3aa: CASSITSGVYNEQFF
d_gene: TRBD1; v_gene: TRBV5-6; abundance: .; j_gene: TRBJ1-2; CDR3nt: TGTGCCAGCAGCACCGACAGGGCATCGCCCAACACCTTC; CDR3aa: CASSTDRASPNTF
d_gene: TRBD1; v_gene: TRBV2; abundance: few; j_gene: TRBJ2-7; CDR3nt: TGTGCCAGCAGTCCTCCGGGACAGGGGTTACACGAGCAGTACTTC; CDR3aa: CASSPPGQGLHEQYF
d_gene: .; v_gene: TRBV7-8; abundance: .; j_gene: TRBJ1-6; CDR3nt: TGTGCCAGCAGCTTAGCTCTGAATTCACCCCTCCACTTT; CDR3aa: CASSLALNSPLHF
d_gene: TRBD1; v_gene: TRBV4-1; abundance: .; j_gene: TRBJ2-1; CDR3nt: TGCGCCAGCAGCCAAGAAAGGGGGCCCCTAGATGAGCAGTTCTTC; CDR3aa: CASSQERGPLDEQFF
d_gene: TRBD2; v_gene: TRBV6-2/TRBV6-3; abundance: few; j_gene: TRBJ2-7; CDR3nt: TGTGCCAGCAGCCTTGGACTAGCGGGGGGAGTCTCCTACGAGCAGTACTTC; CDR3aa: CASSLGLAGGVSYEQYF
d_gene: .; v_gene: TRBV6-4; abundance: .; j_gene: TRBJ2-3; CDR3nt: TGTGCCAGCAGTGAGGGAGGGGGAGCAGATACGCAGTATTTT; CDR3aa: CASSEGGGADTQYF
d_gene: .; v_gene: TRBV5-1; abundance: .; j_gene: TRBJ2-7; CDR3nt: TGCGCCAGCAGCTTAGGGCCGATCGGGGACGAGCAGTACTTC; CDR3aa: CASSLGPIGDEQYF
d_gene: TRBD1; v_gene: TRBV6-6; abundance: .; j_gene: TRBJ1-1; CDR3nt: TGTGCCAGCAGTTTGGACAGGTACACTGAAGCTTTCTTT; CDR3aa: CASSLDRYTEAFF
d_gene: .; v_gene: TRBV2; abundance: .; j_gene: TRBJ1-3; CDR3nt: TGTGCCAGCAGACCCGGAGGAGCTGGAAACACCATATATTTT; CDR3aa: CASRPGGAGNTIYF
d_gene: .; v_gene: TRBV7-2; abundance: .; j_gene: TRBJ2-2; CDR3nt: TGTGCCAGCAGCCAGGCGACGGGGGCCGGGGAGCTGTTTTTT; CDR3aa: CASSQATGAGELFF
d_gene: TRBD1; v_gene: TRBV5-1; abundance: .; j_gene: TRBJ2-7; CDR3nt: TGCGCCAGCGCCCGGGACAGGGCCTACGAGCAGTACTTC; CDR3aa: CASARDRAYEQYF
d_gene: .; v_gene: TRBV28; abundance: .; j_gene: TRBJ1-2; CDR3nt: TGTGCCAGCAGTAGGGGTTACGGCTACACCTTC; CDR3aa: CASSRGYGYTF
d_gene: .; v_gene: TRBV3-1/TRBV3-2; abundance: .; j_gene: TRBJ1-5; CDR3nt: TGTGCCAACAGCCCGGCAGGGGACGGTCAGCCCCAGCATTTT; CDR3aa: CANSPAGDGQPQHF
d_gene: TRBD1; v_gene: TRBV7-9; abundance: few; j_gene: TRBJ2-7; CDR3nt: TGTGCCAGCAGCTCGACAGGGCTCGAGCAGTACTTC; CDR3aa: CASSSTGLEQYF